This T cell receptor beta chain was found in a study of T cells expressing NK-cell markers. Study details: It was sorted CD3+CD56-NKG2C+, CD3+CD56+NKG2C- and CD3+CD56+NKG2C+ T cells that provided the TCR beta repertoires. The study's findings and limits: Dominance of the CD3+CD56-NKG2C+ fraction by these clonotypes also held in several donors. The share of CD8+ T cells held by dominant NKG2C+ clonotypes was roughly 1.0-8% in about six donors.

UMI-tagged 5'RACE template switching yielded the TCR beta cDNA. TCRdb re-called the 5' RACE reads and catalogs CDR3 proteins one per entry, DNA excluded. The sample includes 350,000 to 500,000 distinct CDR3 sequences. Notes on this clonotype: Its antigen is undetermined.

Sequenced input: blood T cells: a sorted CD56 or NKG2C T cell subset, CD4+ or CD8+ T cells, or bulk PBMC T cells (not recorded which). The sequence derives from a woman between 18 and 70 years old in good health.

The CDR3 here is CASRMDRNSPLHF. The genes are TRBV6-1 and TRBJ1-6; no DNA is available, so the TRBD1 call from TCRdb remains unchecked. In germline, CDR1 is MNHNS, CDR2 SASEGT. CDR3 length: 13 amino acids.